The 24 T cell receptor beta chains listed next were all sequenced from one sample in a study of blood T cell repertoires in COVID-19. Sequencing used immunoSEQ multiplex PCR; TCRdb keeps in-frame clones, though not all of them. The sample lists around 150,000 clones, about nine tenths occurring once. The sequencing input was peripheral blood. The source is a man aged 45 to 65 with active COVID-19.

V is TRBV21-1 and J is TRBJ1-1; no DNA check was done on the table's D call, TRBD1. TRBV21-1 is a documented pseudogene. CDR3 length: 14 residues. The CDR3 is CASSIPRGSLGAFF. Written as DNA, the CDR3 is TGTGCCAGCAGCATCCCCAGGGGGTCCCTCGGGGCTTTCTTT.

The V call is TRBV2, the J call TRBJ2-2; 10 bases are shared with TRBD2. Trimming took 9 bases from V and 3 from J; bases not matched to a gene: 1. Germline assignment: CDR1 SNHLY and CDR2 FYNNEI. The CDR3 covers 13 residues. CDR3 amino acids: CARGTSDTGELFF. DNA of the CDR3: TGTGCCAGAGGGACTAGCGACACCGGGGAGCTGTTTTTT.

V usage is TRBV13 and J usage is TRBJ2-3, with 8 bases identical to TRBD2. Germline V gene sequence: CDR1 PRHDT, CDR2 FYEKMQ (reference sequence). V was pared by 5 bases and J by 2 bases, with 3 bases of the junction left unmatched. The CDR3 sequence is 14 residues long. CDR3 region: CASSISGATDTQYF. CDR3 DNA sequence: TGTGCCAGCAGCATTAGCGGGGCCACAGATACGCAGTATTTT.

The V call is TRBV2, the J call TRBJ1-5; 10 bases match TRBD1. With 7 bases clipped from V and 7 bases from J, the junction kept 16 bases outside the gene matches. The germline gives CDR1 SNHLY, CDR2 FYNNEI. The CDR3 has 17 residues. CDR3 in DNA: TGTGCCAGCACTCCCGGGGGGAGGGACAGGGGTTGGCAGCCCCAGCATTTT. It encodes CASTPGGRDRGWQPQHF. Based on the CDR3 plus reference TRBV2 and TRBJ1-5, the full variable domain is EPEVTQTPSHQVTQMGQEVILRCVPISNHLYFYWYRQILGQKVEFLVSFYNNEISEKSEIFDDQFSVERPDGSNFTLKIRSTKLEDSAMYFCASTPGGRDRGWQPQHFGDGTRLSIL.

V is TRBV7-8 and J is TRBJ1-1, with D possibly matching TRBD1 (6 bases). This CDR3 is built from 15 residues. V was cut by 1 base and J by 1 base, with 10 bases left in between. CDR1 SGHVS and CDR2 FQNEAQ come from the germline V gene. The CDR3: CASSLGRTENTEAFF. For the CDR3, the DNA is TGTGCCAGCAGCTTAGGTCGGACAGAGAACACTGAAGCTTTCTTT.

The chain couples TRBV3-1 (or the pseudogene TRBV3-2) to TRBJ1-1, with D unclear. In germline, CDR1 is LGHDT, CDR2 YNNKEL (reference sequence). V lost 0 bases, J lost 4 bases, and 9 bases lay in between. CDR3 length equals 14 residues. DNA of the CDR3: TGTGCCAGCAGCCAAGATCCCGGAGGCACTGAAGCTTTCTTT. Translating it yields CASSQDPGGTEAFF.

The chain links TRBV5-6 to TRBJ1-1; TRBD1 matches 8 bases. V trimming: 9 bases; J trimming: 0 bases; junction bases outside the gene matches: 4. The CDR3 has 13 residues. Germline V lookup: CDR1 SGHDT, CDR2 YYEEEE. This chain's CDR3 is CATHRGMNTEAFF. CDR3 bases: TGTGCCACCCACAGGGGGATGAACACTGAAGCTTTCTTT. The full variable domain, its missing parts supplied by reference TRBV5-6 and TRBJ1-1, is DAGVTQSPTHLIKTRGQQVTLRCSPKSGHDTVSWYQQALGQGPQFIFQYYEEEERQRGNFPDRFSGHQFPNYSSELNVNALLLGDSALYLCATHRGMNTEAFFGQGTRLTVV.

This rearrangement joins TRBV11-2 to TRBJ2-3; D may be TRBD2 (6 bases). The CDR3 totals 14 residues. CDR1 and CDR2 (germline): SGHAT, FQNNGV. With 7 bases removed from V and 7 bases from J, the gap between germline ends came to 18 bases. The CDR3 loop reads CASTLEGRGNTQYF. The CDR3 coding sequence is TGTGCCAGCACCTTGGAGGGAAGGGGAAATACGCAGTATTTT.

The J gene is TRBJ1-2, the V gene TRBV29-1; 9 bases line up with TRBD1. The V gene end was trimmed by 8 bases and the J gene end by 5 bases; junction bases not matched to a gene: 6. Germline V gene data show CDR1 as SQVTM and CDR2 as ANQGSEA. There are 12 residues in the CDR3. The CDR3 nucleotides are TGCAGCCATTCCGGGACAGGGTATGGCTACACCTTC. Its translation: CSHSGTGYGYTF.

The count of this clone is one. Here the CDR3 reads CASSQLGGTQADTQYF. The CDR3 coding sequence is TGCGCCAGCAGCCAACTCGGCGGGACTCAAGCGGATACGCAGTATTTT. V gene TRBV4-1 combines with J gene TRBJ2-3, with D possibly being TRBD2 (6 bases). In germline, CDR1 is MGHRA, CDR2 YSYEKL. Trimming pared 2 bases from V and 6 bases from J, leaving 18 bases between. The CDR3 extends over 16 amino acids.

The chain's CDR3 is CASSQPGLAGGAYEQYF. The CDR3 nucleotides read TGTGCCAGCAGCCAACCGGGACTAGCGGGGGGGGCCTACGAGCAGTACTTC. The rearrangement joins TRBV4-2 to TRBJ2-7; 16 bases line up with TRBD2. V gave up 2 bases and J gave up 2 bases; unmatched junction bases: 3. CDR1 and CDR2 from the germline V gene are LGHNA and YNFKEQ. This CDR3 spans 17 amino acids.

The chain recombines TRBV7-9 with TRBJ1-1; D ambiguous. There are 13 residues in the CDR3. Germline CDR1 is SEHNR and CDR2 is FQNEAQ (reference sequence). The V and J ends lost 5 bases and 8 bases respectively, with 15 bases between them. The CDR3 loop reads CASSPAWAGEAFF. CDR3 DNA: TGTGCCAGCAGCCCCGCCTGGGCAGGAGAAGCTTTCTTT.

This chain connects TRBV4-1 to TRBJ2-7; 9 nucleotides line up with TRBD1. The CDR3 contains 19 residues. The germline gives CDR1 MGHRA, CDR2 YSYEKL. The V segment lost 0 bases and the J segment 5 bases; nucleotides outside the gene matches: 17. The CDR3 protein is CASSQEPQPTGGRINEQYF. CDR3 nucleotide sequence: TGCGCCAGCAGCCAAGAACCTCAGCCCACAGGGGGCCGGATCAACGAGCAGTACTTC.

The V gene is TRBV6-1, the J gene TRBJ1-2; D call uncertain. V lost 3 bases to trimming and J lost 7 bases, with 9 bases between them. This CDR3 region has 12 residues. The germline V gene encodes CDR1 MNHNS and CDR2 SASEGT. The CDR3 region has the DNA TGTGCCAGCAGTGAGAGAGGGTTTGGCTACACCTTC. Its protein is CASSERGFGYTF.

V and J are TRBV5-1 and TRBJ2-2, with 9 positions matching TRBD1. The CDR3 runs to 18 residues. The germline gives CDR1 SGHRS, CDR2 YFSETQ. V lost 3 bases to trimming and J lost 0 bases; unmatched junction nucleotides: 9. The chain's CDR3 is CASSSRDREIANTGELFF. The DNA of the CDR3 is TGCGCCAGCAGCTCCCGGGACAGGGAGATCGCGAACACCGGGGAGCTGTTTTTT.

This clone was recorded only once. The V and J genes are TRBV10-1 and TRBJ2-7; D is unresolved. CDR3 length equals 14 residues. The V gene lost 11 bases and the J gene lost 4 bases, with 21 bases spanning the gap. Germline V gives CDR1 WNHNN, CDR2 SYGVQD (reference sequence). CDR3 protein: CALNRHGPIYEQYF. The CDR3 DNA sequence: TGCGCCCTCAATCGACACGGCCCTATTTACGAGCAGTACTTC.

A remark on this clone: The sample contains more than one DNA sequence encoding this CDR3. The chain employs TRBV2 and TRBJ2-7; D not certain. V was trimmed by 7 bases and J by 0 bases, leaving 7 bases between them. CDR3 length: 12 amino acids. From germline, CDR1 is SNHLY and CDR2 FYNNEI. CDR3 sequence reads: CASTAGSYEQYF. CDR3 DNA: TGTGCCAGCACGGCAGGCTCCTACGAGCAGTACTTC. Using reference TRBV2 and TRBJ2-7 for the parts outside the CDR3, the full variable domain is EPEVTQTPSHQVTQMGQEVILRCVPISNHLYFYWYRQILGQKVEFLVSFYNNEISEKSEIFDDQFSVERPDGSNFTLKIRSTKLEDSAMYFCASTAGSYEQYFGPGTRLTVT.

The rearrangement uses TRBV14 and TRBJ2-7, with TRBD2 as a possible D gene (7 bases). V lost 4 bases and J lost 1, with 14 bases in between. Germline V gene data show CDR1 as SGHDN and CDR2 as FVKESK. The CDR3 is 15 amino acids. DNA of the CDR3: TGTGCCAGCAGCCTCAGGGGAGGGTTTTCCTACGAGCAGTACTTC. As protein: CASSLRGGFSYEQYF.

This clone appeared once. V gene TRBV2 combines with J gene TRBJ2-7, with 7 bases matching TRBD2. CDR3 size: 16 residues. With V trimmed by 7 bases and J by 0 bases, 12 bases remained unmatched. Germline V gene data show CDR1 as SNHLY and CDR2 as FYNNEI. The chain's CDR3 is CASKRGGGQSSYEQYF. CDR3 DNA: TGTGCCAGCAAGCGCGGCGGGGGTCAGAGCTCCTACGAGCAGTACTTC. Together with reference TRBV2 and TRBJ2-7, the CDR3 gives the full variable domain: EPEVTQTPSHQVTQMGQEVILRCVPISNHLYFYWYRQILGQKVEFLVSFYNNEISEKSEIFDDQFSVERPDGSNFTLKIRSTKLEDSAMYFCASKRGGGQSSYEQYFGPGTRLTVT.

The chain carries TRBV7-9 and TRBJ1-1, with D uncertain. CDR3 length: 13 amino acids. V was shortened by 4 bases and J by 2 bases, with 8 bases between the two germline ends. Germline V gene lookup returns CDR1 SEHNR and CDR2 FQNEAQ (reference sequence). The CDR3 is CASSSLVNTEAFF. The CDR3 region has the DNA TGTGCCAGCAGCTCACTGGTCAACACTGAAGCTTTCTTT.

This rearrangement joins TRBV18 to TRBJ1-2, with 10 bases that match TRBD1. This CDR3 spans 13 amino acids. The germline V gene has CDR1 KGHSH and CDR2 LQKENI. With V trimmed by 3 bases and J by 6 bases, 1 base remained unmatched. CDR3 amino acids: CASSPGQGNGYTF. As DNA, the CDR3 is TGTGCCAGCTCACCGGGACAGGGGAATGGCTACACCTTC.

J is TRBJ1-3 and V is TRBV9; 8 nucleotides match TRBD1. The CDR3 has 16 residues. Germline V lookup: CDR1 SGDLS, CDR2 YYNGEE. V was clipped by 0 bases and J by 3 bases; unmatched bases: 5. The CDR3 spells CASSVETGDFGNTIYF. CDR3 coding DNA: TGTGCCAGCAGCGTAGAGACAGGGGACTTTGGAAACACCATATATTTT.

This clone is a singleton in its sample. V usage is TRBV2 and J usage is TRBJ1-6, with TRBD1 matching over 7 bases. The CDR3 is 14 amino acids. J was trimmed by 7 bases and V by 6 bases; bases with no gene match: 6. Germline V gene sequence: CDR1 SNHLY, CDR2 FYNNEI. The CDR3 loop reads CASRKTGQNSPLHF. The CDR3 region has the DNA TGTGCCAGCAGAAAGACAGGGCAAAATTCACCCCTCCACTTT.

In this sample, this clone turned up a few times. The chain has TRBV7-8 and TRBJ1-6; possible D gene TRBD1, 5 bases. Trimming left V 1 base short and J 0 bases short, with 7 bases between. From germline, CDR1 is SGHVS and CDR2 FQNEAQ. CDR3 size: 16 residues. For the CDR3, the DNA is TGTGCCAGCAGCTTAGGACAGCACTCCTATAATTCACCCCTCCACTTT. Its translation is CASSLGQHSYNSPLHF. The complete variable domain, with remaining parts taken from reference TRBV7-8 and TRBJ1-6, reads GAGVSQSPRYKVAKRGQDVALRCDPISGHVSLFWYQQALGQGPEFLTYFQNEAQLDKSGLPSDRFFAERPEGSVSTLKIQRTQQEDSAVYLCASSLGQHSYNSPLHFGNGTRLTVT.